This TCR beta chain is from a study of T-cell reconstitution after alpha-beta-depleted transplantation in children. The CDR3 loop spans 20 amino acids. Germline CDR1 reads DFQATT; CDR2 reads SNEGSKA (reference sequence). Trimming at V came to 2 bases and at J to 0 bases, leaving 15 bases not matched to a gene. TCRbeta library construction was performed incorporating unique molecular identifiers. TCRdb re-derived calls from the PCR reads in MiXCR, one entry per CDR3 protein. The sample includes roughly 120,000 distinct CDR3 sequences, 10% of them seen just once. In this sample, this clonotype turned up many times.

The chain combines TRBV20-1 with TRBJ2-1; 11 bases map to TRBD2. The sample was PBMCs from the stem cell graft donor, taken from the stem cell graft. The source is a human donor who donated a stem cell graft to a child with acute lymphoblastic leukemia. CDR3 coding DNA: TGCAGTGCTAGACTCACAGGTGGACTAGCGGGTTCCCGCTCCTACAATGAGCAGTTCTTC. It is translated as CSARLTGGLAGSRSYNEQFF.